Listed below are T cell receptor beta chains from one sample, sequenced in a study of CD8 T cells in Susac syndrome. Each CDR3 protein is one row after TCRdb ran MiXCR on the immunoSEQ multiplex PCR reads. The sample includes fewer than 200,000 distinct CDR3 sequences, about 95% of them seen just once. Sequencing was done on a sample of CD4+ T cells from PBMCs. These receptors were obtained from a human donor in good health. CDR3s include the opening cysteine and the closing phenylalanine or tryptophan. A D gene is named only where the DNA matches it firmly. Not all rows give a size; the values are once, few, many and, for expanded clones, a class.

J: TRBJ2-7
V: TRBV5-1
size: .
D: .
CDR3: CASSPVPGLDEQYF
DNA: TGCGCCAGCAGCCCTGTCCCGGGACTGGACGAGCAGTACTTC

J: TRBJ2-1
V: TRBV30
size: .
D: .
CDR3: CAWSEDFYNEQFF
DNA: TGTGCCTGGAGTGAGGACTTCTACAATGAGCAGTTCTTC

J: TRBJ2-7
V: TRBV9
size: .
D: .
CDR3: CASSVALGYEQYF
DNA: TGTGCCAGCAGCGTAGCCCTTGGGTACGAGCAGTACTTC

J: TRBJ2-3
V: TRBV28
size: .
D: TRBD1
CDR3: CASSSFGQGWADTQYF
DNA: TGTGCCAGCAGTTCTTTCGGACAGGGTTGGGCAGATACGCAGTATTTT

J: TRBJ2-5
V: TRBV27
size: .
D: TRBD2
CDR3: CASSLTGGRQETQYF
DNA: TGTGCCAGCAGTTTAACGGGAGGGCGGCAAGAGACCCAGTACTTC

J: TRBJ2-7
V: TRBV29-1
size: .
D: .
CDR3: CSVEDTRDDYEQYF
DNA: TGCAGCGTTGAAGATACGCGGGATGACTACGAGCAGTACTTC

J: TRBJ1-2
V: TRBV12-5
size: .
D: .
CDR3: CASGSGTREGGYTF
DNA: TGTGCTAGTGGTTCTGGGACTCGGGAGGGTGGCTACACCTTC

J: TRBJ1-1
V: TRBV27
size: .
D: .
CDR3: CASSSQGPLGATEAFF
DNA: TGTGCCAGCAGTTCTCAGGGCCCCCTGGGTGCCACTGAAGCTTTCTTT

J: TRBJ2-1
V: TRBV5-1
size: .
D: .
CDR3: CASSLDAGRYNEQFF
DNA: TGCGCCAGCAGCTTGGACGCGGGACGCTACAATGAGCAGTTCTTC

J: TRBJ2-1
V: TRBV20-1
size: .
D: TRBD2
CDR3: CSARGGSSYNEQFF
DNA: TGCAGTGCTAGGGGCGGGAGCTCCTACAATGAGCAGTTCTTC

J: TRBJ1-1
V: TRBV29-1
size: .
D: .
CDR3: CSAPNPTGGNTEAFF
DNA: TGCAGCGCCCCCAATCCGACGGGGGGTAACACTGAAGCTTTCTTT

J: TRBJ2-1
V: TRBV30
size: .
D: .
CDR3: CAWSPNSLNNEQFF
DNA: TGTGCCTGGAGTCCTAACTCCTTAAACAATGAGCAGTTCTTC

J: TRBJ1-2
V: TRBV30
size: .
D: .
CDR3: CAWSVAFQGYGYTF
DNA: TGTGCCTGGAGTGTGGCTTTTCAAGGATATGGCTACACCTTC

J: TRBJ1-2
V: TRBV30
size: .
D: .
CDR3: CAWMPEPYGYTF
DNA: TGTGCCTGGATGCCAGAACCCTATGGCTACACCTTC

J: TRBJ2-3
V: TRBV19
size: .
D: TRBD2
CDR3: CASRIAGDTQYF
DNA: TGTGCCAGTAGAATAGCGGGAGATACGCAGTATTTT

J: TRBJ2-2
V: TRBV7-2
size: .
D: .
CDR3: CASTTLWVHGELFF
DNA: TGTGCCAGCACCACTCTCTGGGTGCATGGGGAGCTGTTTTTT

J: TRBJ2-3
V: TRBV7-3
size: .
D: TRBD1
CDR3: CASSTAGQGTDTQYF
DNA: TGTGCCAGCAGCACCGCGGGACAGGGAACAGATACGCAGTATTTT

J: TRBJ2-7
V: TRBV20-1
size: .
D: .
CDR3: CSALRDSYEQYF
DNA: TGCAGTGCTCTGCGAGACTCCTACGAGCAGTACTTC

J: TRBJ1-1
V: TRBV18
size: .
D: .
CDR3: CASSPSQGMAFF
DNA: TGTGCCAGCTCACCATCCCAGGGTATGGCTTTCTTT

J: TRBJ1-2
V: TRBV20-1
size: .
D: .
CDR3: CSAYRATGYTF
DNA: TGCAGTGCATACCGGGCCACGGGCTACACCTTC

J: TRBJ1-2
V: TRBV27
size: .
D: .
CDR3: CASSFLARVLGYTF
DNA: TGTGCCAGCAGTTTCTTGGCAAGGGTATTGGGCTACACCTTC

J: TRBJ2-1
V: TRBV5-4
size: .
D: TRBD2
CDR3: CASSEGGLAGVSYNEQFF
DNA: TGTGCCAGCAGCGAAGGAGGGCTAGCGGGAGTTTCCTACAATGAGCAGTTCTTC

J: TRBJ2-6
V: TRBV3-1
size: .
D: .
CDR3: CASSHEGASGANVLTF
DNA: TGTGCCAGCAGCCATGAGGGAGCGTCTGGGGCCAACGTCCTGACTTTC

J: TRBJ2-5
V: TRBV12-3/TRBV12-4
size: .
D: .
CDR3: CASSVLAKETQYF
DNA: TGTGCCAGCAGTGTCCTAGCCAAAGAGACCCAGTACTTC

J: TRBJ2-1
V: TRBV4-3
size: .
D: .
CDR3: CASSQDEYNEQFF
DNA: TGCGCCAGCAGCCAAGATGAGTACAATGAGCAGTTCTTC

J: TRBJ2-7
V: TRBV30
size: .
D: .
CDR3: CASRPGTSLYEQYF
DNA: TGTGCCTCAAGGCCGGGGACCTCATTATACGAGCAGTACTTC

J: TRBJ2-1
V: TRBV7-2
size: .
D: TRBD2
CDR3: CASSAATSGVNEQFF
DNA: TGTGCCAGCAGCGCAGCCACTAGCGGGGTCAATGAGCAGTTCTTC

J: TRBJ2-2
V: TRBV24-1
size: .
D: TRBD2
CDR3: CATSDEYSGLAANTGELFF
DNA: TGTGCCACCAGTGATGAATATTCGGGACTAGCGGCGAACACCGGGGAGCTGTTTTTT

J: TRBJ2-3
V: TRBV30
size: once
D: .
CDR3: CAWIQVDTQYF
DNA: TGTGCCTGGATACAGGTTGATACGCAGTATTTT

J: TRBJ2-7
V: TRBV29-1
size: .
D: TRBD2
CDR3: CSTRASGSREQYF
DNA: TGCAGCACTAGGGCTAGCGGGAGTAGGGAGCAGTACTTC

J: TRBJ1-1
V: TRBV27
size: .
D: .
CDR3: CASSLSRGEAFF
DNA: TGTGCCAGCAGTTTGTCGAGGGGGGAAGCTTTCTTT

J: TRBJ2-5
V: TRBV30
size: .
D: TRBD1
CDR3: CAHGQGGETQYF
DNA: TGTGCCCACGGACAGGGGGGGGAGACCCAGTACTTC

J: TRBJ2-7
V: TRBV7-9
size: .
D: .
CDR3: CASRSPGPPYEQYF
DNA: TGTGCCAGCAGATCTCCGGGACCCCCCTACGAGCAGTACTTC

J: TRBJ2-6
V: TRBV2
size: .
D: .
CDR3: CASRFQGFSSGANVLTF
DNA: TGTGCCAGCCGTTTTCAGGGCTTTAGCTCTGGGGCCAACGTCCTGACTTTC

J: TRBJ1-2
V: TRBV12-3/TRBV12-4
size: .
D: .
CDR3: CASSLGAGYTF
DNA: TGTGCCAGCAGTTTGGGGGCTGGCTACACCTTC

J: TRBJ2-7
V: TRBV20-1
size: .
D: TRBD1
CDR3: CSARDPRTGSYEQYF
DNA: TGCAGTGCTAGAGACCCCCGGACAGGGAGTTACGAGCAGTACTTC

J: TRBJ2-1
V: TRBV28
size: .
D: TRBD2
CDR3: CASSASGSVLGFF
DNA: TGTGCCAGCAGTGCTAGCGGGAGCGTCCTTGGGTTCTTC

J: TRBJ1-5
V: TRBV29-1
size: .
D: TRBD1
CDR3: CSVSIGQGATQPQHF
DNA: TGCAGCGTATCAATTGGACAGGGGGCAACTCAGCCCCAGCATTTT

J: TRBJ2-3
V: TRBV11-1
size: .
D: .
CDR3: CASSRTYTSTDTQYF
DNA: TGTGCCAGCAGCCGAACTTACACTAGCACAGATACGCAGTATTTT

J: TRBJ2-7
V: TRBV25-1
size: .
D: .
CDR3: CASSEFGRDEQYF
DNA: TGTGCCAGCAGTGAATTCGGACGGGACGAGCAGTACTTC

J: TRBJ1-5
V: TRBV30
size: .
D: TRBD1
CDR3: CAWSRDSRNQPQHF
DNA: TGTGCCTGGAGTAGGGACAGCCGCAATCAGCCCCAGCATTTT

J: TRBJ2-2
V: TRBV20-1
size: .
D: .
CDR3: CSAYPGHGTGELFF
DNA: TGCAGTGCTTACCCGGGTCATGGGACCGGGGAGCTGTTTTTT

J: TRBJ2-2
V: TRBV6-2/TRBV6-3
size: .
D: .
CDR3: CASSYHSGTGELFF
DNA: TGTGCCAGCAGTTACCACAGTGGCACCGGGGAGCTGTTTTTT

J: TRBJ2-5
V: TRBV5-1
size: .
D: TRBD2
CDR3: CASALASQETQYF
DNA: TGCGCCAGCGCACTAGCGTCCCAAGAGACCCAGTACTTC

J: TRBJ2-7
V: TRBV29-1
size: few
D: .
CDR3: CSVEVTGTLYEQYF
DNA: TGCAGTGTTGAGGTGACAGGAACTCTATACGAGCAGTACTTC

J: TRBJ2-3
V: TRBV4-3
size: .
D: .
CDR3: CASSQDYVRVLDTQYF
DNA: TGCGCCAGCAGCCAAGATTATGTCAGGGTACTAGATACGCAGTATTTT

J: TRBJ2-5
V: TRBV20-1
size: .
D: TRBD2
CDR3: CSASGRAQETQYF
DNA: TGCAGTGCTAGCGGGAGGGCCCAAGAGACCCAGTACTTC

J: TRBJ1-2
V: TRBV30
size: .
D: .
CDR3: CAWTRTFTAGGYTF
DNA: TGTGCCTGGACCCGGACGTTCACCGCAGGAGGCTACACCTTC

J: TRBJ2-3
V: TRBV29-1
size: .
D: .
CDR3: CSGQITDTQYF
DNA: TGCAGCGGCCAAATTACAGATACGCAGTATTTT

J: TRBJ2-3
V: TRBV15
size: once
D: TRBD2
CDR3: CATSREAGISTDTQYF
DNA: TGTGCCACCAGCAGAGAAGCGGGAATCTCGACAGATACGCAGTATTTT

J: TRBJ2-5
V: TRBV28
size: .
D: .
CDR3: CASSSLLGTQETQYF
DNA: TGTGCCAGCAGTTCCCTACTAGGGACCCAAGAGACCCAGTACTTC

J: TRBJ2-3
V: TRBV3-1
size: .
D: TRBD1
CDR3: CASSQQGVQDTQYF
DNA: TGTGCCAGCAGCCAACAGGGGGTACAGGATACGCAGTATTTT